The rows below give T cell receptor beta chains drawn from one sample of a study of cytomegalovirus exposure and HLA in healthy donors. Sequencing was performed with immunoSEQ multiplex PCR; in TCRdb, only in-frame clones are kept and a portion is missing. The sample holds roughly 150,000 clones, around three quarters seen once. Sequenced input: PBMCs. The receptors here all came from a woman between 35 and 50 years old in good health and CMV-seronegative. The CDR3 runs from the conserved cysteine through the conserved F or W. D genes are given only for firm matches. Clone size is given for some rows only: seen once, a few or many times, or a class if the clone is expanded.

CDR3 DNA: TGTGCCAGCAGCCGGGGACAGGGTGAGACTGAAGCTTTCTTT
CDR3 protein: CASSRGQGETEAFF
J gene: TRBJ1-1
D gene: TRBD1
V gene: TRBV7-3
clone size: NA

CDR3 DNA: TGTGCCTGGAGTGTAGGGGGCCTTGGCTACACCTTC
CDR3 protein: CAWSVGGLGYTF
J gene: TRBJ1-2
D gene: TRBD1
V gene: TRBV30
clone size: once

CDR3 DNA: TGTGCCAGTAAGGAGACAGGGAGAGATCATACGCAGTATTTT
CDR3 protein: CASKETGRDHTQYF
J gene: TRBJ2-3
D gene: TRBD1
V gene: TRBV19
clone size: once

CDR3 DNA: TGTGCCTGGAGTGTAAGAGGAGCTGGGGCCAACGTCCTGACTTTC
CDR3 protein: CAWSVRGAGANVLTF
J gene: TRBJ2-6
D gene: NA
V gene: TRBV30
clone size: NA

CDR3 DNA: TGTGCCAGCACGGATCCGGGATCCAGAGAGCAGTACTTC
CDR3 protein: CASTDPGSREQYF
J gene: TRBJ2-7
D gene: NA
V gene: TRBV27
clone size: once

CDR3 DNA: TGTGCCAGCAGGCAGTTTGGACAGAGTAATCGGGGCTACACCTTC
CDR3 protein: CASRQFGQSNRGYTF
J gene: TRBJ1-2
D gene: NA
V gene: TRBV27
clone size: once

CDR3 DNA: TGCGCCAGCAGCGTTGGATCAGGTGGGCTGTTTTTT
CDR3 protein: CASSVGSGGLFF
J gene: TRBJ2-2
D gene: NA
V gene: TRBV5-1
clone size: few

CDR3 DNA: TGTGCCAGCTCCCAGGGGGGCGGGGCCTACAATGAGCAGTTCTTC
CDR3 protein: CASSQGGGAYNEQFF
J gene: TRBJ2-1
D gene: NA
V gene: TRBV5-4
clone size: NA

CDR3 DNA: TGTGCCAGCAGTAGTAGTGCGGAGACCCAGTACTTC
CDR3 protein: CASSSSAETQYF
J gene: TRBJ2-5
D gene: NA
V gene: TRBV6-1
clone size: few

CDR3 DNA: TGCAGCGTCCGGGAGGGGTATGGCTACACCTTC
CDR3 protein: CSVREGYGYTF
J gene: TRBJ1-2
D gene: NA
V gene: TRBV29-1
clone size: NA

CDR3 DNA: TGTGCCAGCAGCGTAGGAGGTCCAGCGGGCGGCACAGATACGCAGTATTTT
CDR3 protein: CASSVGGPAGGTDTQYF
J gene: TRBJ2-3
D gene: NA
V gene: TRBV9
clone size: NA

CDR3 DNA: TGTGCCAGCAGTTCCTCCACTACTGAAGCTTTCTTT
CDR3 protein: CASSSSTTEAFF
J gene: TRBJ1-1
D gene: NA
V gene: TRBV9
clone size: few

CDR3 DNA: TGTGCCACCCGTAGGGGGTCCCAGTACTTC
CDR3 protein: CATRRGSQYF
J gene: TRBJ2-5
D gene: NA
V gene: TRBV25-1
clone size: NA

CDR3 DNA: TGTGCCAGCAGTGTCCTACTAGCGGAAGAGACCCAGTACTTC
CDR3 protein: CASSVLLAEETQYF
J gene: TRBJ2-5
D gene: TRBD2
V gene: TRBV2
clone size: once

CDR3 DNA: TGTGCCAGCCGAAGAACGACAGGAAACTACGAGCAGTACTTC
CDR3 protein: CASRRTTGNYEQYF
J gene: TRBJ2-7
D gene: NA
V gene: TRBV6-6
clone size: NA

CDR3 DNA: TGTGCCACCAGCCCGAGCGGGAGGGCCGGGGAGCTGTTTTTT
CDR3 protein: CATSPSGRAGELFF
J gene: TRBJ2-2
D gene: TRBD2
V gene: TRBV15
clone size: NA